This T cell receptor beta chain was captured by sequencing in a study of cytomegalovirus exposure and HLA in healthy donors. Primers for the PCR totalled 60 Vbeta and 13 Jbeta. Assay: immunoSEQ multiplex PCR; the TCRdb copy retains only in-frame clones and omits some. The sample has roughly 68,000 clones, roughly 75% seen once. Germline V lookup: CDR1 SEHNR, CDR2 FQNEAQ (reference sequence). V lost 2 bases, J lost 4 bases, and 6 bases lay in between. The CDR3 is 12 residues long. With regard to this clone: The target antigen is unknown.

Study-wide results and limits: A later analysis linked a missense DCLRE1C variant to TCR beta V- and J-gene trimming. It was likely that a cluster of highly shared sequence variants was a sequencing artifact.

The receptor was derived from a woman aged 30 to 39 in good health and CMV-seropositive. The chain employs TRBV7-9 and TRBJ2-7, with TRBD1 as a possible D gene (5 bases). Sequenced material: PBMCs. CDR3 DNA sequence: TGTGCCAGCAGCTTAAAGGGGTACGAGCAGTACTTC. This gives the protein CASSLKGYEQYF.